Listed below are T cell receptor beta chains from one sample, sequenced in a study of cytomegalovirus exposure and HLA in healthy donors. This table comes from immunoSEQ multiplex PCR, and its TCRdb copy is limited to in-frame clones, with some not included. Among about 140,000 clones listed, about 76% were seen once. Sequencing used PBMCs. Receptor source: a female donor in good health and CMV-seronegative. CDR3s include the opening cysteine and the closing phenylalanine or tryptophan. D genes are given only for firm matches. Some rows have no size entry. The others give once, few or many, or a class for an expanded clone.

D gene,J gene,V gene,clone size,CDR3 DNA,CDR3 protein
-,TRBJ2-4,TRBV27,-,TGTGCCAGCAGACCCGTACTAGCCAAAAACATTCAGTACTTC,CASRPVLAKNIQYF
-,TRBJ2-5,TRBV6-5,-,TGTGCCAGCAGTCTTCGGGGGGCCGGTAGGACCCAGTACTTC,CASSLRGAGRTQYF
-,TRBJ1-6,TRBV28,-,TGTGCCAGCAACTCCGTGGACAGATTTCTGGGTAATTCACCCCTCCACTTT,CASNSVDRFLGNSPLHF
-,TRBJ1-5,TRBV27,once,TGTGCCAGCAGTCCAGGGGTGGACCATCAGCCCCAGCATTTT,CASSPGVDHQPQHF
TRBD2,TRBJ2-7,TRBV27,-,TGTGCCAGCAGTTTGGGACTAGCGAGGGAGCAGTACTTC,CASSLGLAREQYF
TRBD1,TRBJ1-1,TRBV4-3,-,TGCGCCAGCAGCCAAGGCCAGGGGGCAGGCGGTAACACTGAAGCTTTCTTT,CASSQGQGAGGNTEAFF
-,TRBJ2-7,TRBV10-3,-,TGTGCCATCAGTGGGCACCGAGGGGAGCAGTACTTC,CAISGHRGEQYF
TRBD1,TRBJ2-1,TRBV9,-,TGTGCCAGCAGCGTAGGAGGAGGGACAGGGGGCGGAAATGAGCAGTTCTTC,CASSVGGGTGGGNEQFF
TRBD2,TRBJ2-1,TRBV5-4,few,TGTGCCAGCAGCCGGACTAGAGTGGATGAGCAGTTCTTC,CASSRTRVDEQFF
-,TRBJ2-5,TRBV14,once,TGTGCCAGCAGCCAAGGAAGGGGCTACCAAGAGACCCAGTACTTC,CASSQGRGYQETQYF
TRBD1,TRBJ1-2,TRBV11-3,-,TGTGCCAGCAGCCTTATGACAGGGGACTATGGCTACACCTTC,CASSLMTGDYGYTF
-,TRBJ2-7,TRBV6-5,-,TGTGCCAGCAGTTACGGCACCGGATTACAACTATACGAGCAGTACTTC,CASSYGTGLQLYEQYF
-,TRBJ1-1,TRBV29-1,-,TGCAGCGTCCCGGAGGTTGGGAACACTGAAGCTTTCTTT,CSVPEVGNTEAFF
-,TRBJ2-7,TRBV7-2,-,TGTGCCAGCAGCCTGGCGCGGACTGGAACGCAGGAGCAGTACTTC,CASSLARTGTQEQYF
TRBD1,TRBJ1-2,TRBV19,-,TGTGCCAGTTTGACAGGGGCTGGCTACACCTTC,CASLTGAGYTF
-,TRBJ2-7,TRBV29-1,-,TGCAGCGTTGAAGAGAAAGAGGGTACCTACGAGCAGTACTTC,CSVEEKEGTYEQYF
TRBD1,TRBJ1-1,TRBV15,few,TGTGCCACCAGACGGGGACAGGGTAACACTGAAGCTTTCTTT,CATRRGQGNTEAFF
-,TRBJ1-5,TRBV28,few,TGTGCCAGCAGGTCCGGGGGGACCTATCAGCCCCAGCATTTT,CASRSGGTYQPQHF
-,TRBJ2-7,TRBV6-6,-,TGTGCCAGCACGGACAGCCTGAACGAGCAGTACTTC,CASTDSLNEQYF
-,TRBJ2-2,TRBV29-1,-,TGCAGCGTCCCCCCGGGGGTACCCTACACCGGGGAGCTGTTTTTT,CSVPPGVPYTGELFF
TRBD1,TRBJ1-2,TRBV28,-,TGTGCCAGCAGTCCGCCGACAGGGTTCGTTGATGGCTACACCTTC,CASSPPTGFVDGYTF
TRBD2,TRBJ2-1,TRBV9,-,TGTGCCAGCAGCGTAATAGCGGGATCACCCCGGGCTTACAATGAGCAGTTCTTC,CASSVIAGSPRAYNEQFF
TRBD1,TRBJ1-1,TRBV29-1,-,TGCAGCGTTGACCCGACAGGGGGTTTAGAAGCTTTCTTT,CSVDPTGGLEAFF
-,TRBJ1-4,TRBV28,-,TGTGCCAGCTCTGAGGGATTAATTCGTGAAAAACTGTTTTTT,CASSEGLIREKLFF
-,TRBJ1-1,TRBV7-2,-,TGTGCCAGCAGCCCTAGGGGAAGGAGCCCGAACACTGAAGCTTTCTTT,CASSPRGRSPNTEAFF
-,TRBJ1-3,TRBV7-8,-,TGTGCCAGCAGCGAAACGAGTAGTGCCTCTGGAAACACCATATATTTT,CASSETSSASGNTIYF
TRBD1,TRBJ1-2,TRBV28,-,TGTGCCACGTGGGACAGCATACCGGGGGGCTACACCTTC,CATWDSIPGGYTF
TRBD1,TRBJ2-7,TRBV6-5,-,TGTGCCAGCAGCCGGGACAGGGGGTACGAGCAGTACTTC,CASSRDRGYEQYF
TRBD2,TRBJ2-7,TRBV7-2,-,TGTGCCAGCAGCTCCATAAGGGTAGCGGGTGGGGAGCAGTACTTC,CASSSIRVAGGEQYF
-,TRBJ2-7,TRBV7-9,few,TGTGCCAGCAGCTCTCAGGGATCCTACGAGCAGTACTTC,CASSSQGSYEQYF
-,TRBJ1-6,TRBV7-2,once,TGTGCCAGCAGCCCTCGGGGGGACCCCTATAATTCACCCCTCCACTTT,CASSPRGDPYNSPLHF
-,TRBJ1-6,TRBV2,-,TGTGCCAGGAAAGAGGGGGGGAGAGGTTCACCCCTCCACTTC,CARKEGGRGSPLHF
-,TRBJ1-6,TRBV7-2,-,TGTGCCAGCAGCAGGGACTGGAATTCACCCCTCCACTTT,CASSRDWNSPLHF
-,TRBJ1-2,TRBV28,-,TGTGCCAGCGGCCTGGGGGGGTCCAACTATGGCTACACCTTC,CASGLGGSNYGYTF
-,TRBJ1-4,TRBV7-2,-,TGTGCCAGCAGCTCGAGACCGGGGGGGGGTGAAAAACTGTTTTTT,CASSSRPGGGEKLFF